This T cell receptor (beta chain) was recorded in a study of control samples from healthy donors and cancer patients (dated by TCRdb to about 2020). As regards this clone: Its antigen is unknown. Base qualities were left out, and no much larger clone turns up one base away.

V is trimmed back by 7 bases and J by 5 bases, and the junction contains 8 bases that no gene match accounts for. The germline V gene (reference sequence) yields LGHDT for CDR1 and YNNKEL for CDR2. The CDR3 goes from the cysteine to the phenylalanine over 14 residues. The only DNA kept is the CDR3, 42 bases in frame from the first base. The library came from the immunoSEQ multiplex PCR assay. This immuneACCESS table, as held by TCRdb, lists in-frame sequences with V and J called but not all clones. Of the missing ones, under half trace to an unresolved V gene in checked studies; the others have no known cause. The table for this sample lists approximately 150,000 clones; more than 85% of them were counted only once. Of the sample, less than 6% falls within the top ten clones.

This TCR was recovered from a man aged 18-30 years in good health. The sample taken for sequencing was blood. The sequence joins TRBV3-1 (or the pseudogene TRBV3-2) to TRBJ2-3, and 8 junctional nucleotides match TRBD1. CDR3 region: CASTIQGGGDTQYF. The nucleotide sequence reads as follows: TGTGCCAGCACAATACAGGGGGGTGGAGATACGCAGTATTTT.